This TCR beta chain was recorded in a study of blood T cell repertoires in COVID-19. Study context: Whether acute or convalescent, the COVID-19 samples came from the United States, Italy and Spain.

Assay used: immunoSEQ multiplex PCR; TCRdb lists only in-frame clones, some missing. This repertoire shows a few hundred thousand clones, 75% to 85% found once; its top ten account for about 10%. V was cut by 5 bases and J by 4 bases, with 19 bases left in between. The CDR3 is 16 residues long. CDR1 and CDR2 (germline): KGHSH, LQKENI. Cohort assignment relied on participant-reported clinical history. The sequencing sample was made of PBMCs or T cells enriched from blood (not recorded which). The TCR was taken from a man aged 40-50 years who had recovered from COVID-19. The chain employs TRBV18 and TRBJ2-3; D gene uncertain. The CDR3 spells CASSLGHKEKPDTQYF. CDR3 DNA sequence: TGTGCCAGCTCATTGGGCCATAAGGAAAAACCAGATACGCAGTATTTT. Full variable domain (remainder filled in from reference TRBV18 and TRBJ2-3): NAGVMQNPRHLVRRRGQEARLRCSPMKGHSHVYWYRQLPEEGLKFMVYLQKENIIDESGMPKERFSAEFPKEGPSILRIQQVVRGDSAAYFCASSLGHKEKPDTQYFGPGTRLTVL.